The T cell receptor (beta chain) described here comes from a study of T cell responses to AZD1222 COVID-19 vaccine. Study-wide context: Researchers grouped second doses given at about 4 or about 12 weeks into one pool.

Trimming removed 3 bases at V and 11 bases at J, with 9 bases between. This CDR3 has 11 amino acids. Looked up from germline, CDR1 is SGHTS and CDR2 is YDEGEE. Points on this clone: Its specificity is not known.

Points from the study as a whole: There were vaccine-associated CD4 TCRs across spike, dominant at 160-218 and 743-854. At baseline, seropositivity was found in only a handful of AZD1222 recipients.

Sequenced by immunoSEQ multiplex PCR; TCRdb stores in-frame clones only, minus some. The sample has about 92,000 clones, about nine tenths seen once. The rearrangement links TRBV5-8 to TRBJ2-4; D not resolved. The sample consisted of peripheral blood, taken on day 0 of AZD1222 vaccination. The clonotype originates from an adult in good health. DNA for the CDR3: TGTGCCAGCAGCTACACGACACTTCAGTACTTC. Translating gives CASSYTTLQYF.